This T cell receptor beta chain comes out of a study of blood T cells in healthy people across ages. The authors ran a second PCR of roughly 6 to 11 cycles using a sample-barcoded 5' primer and a J-beta primer mix. Each CDR3 protein is one row after TCRdb ran MiXCR on the 5' RACE reads. The repertoire consists of about 1.1 million distinct CDR3 sequences, with around two fifths occurring once and the leading ten covering under 15%. Germline loops: CDR1 GTSNPN, CDR2 SVGIG (reference sequence). The CDR3 spans 10 residues. Trimming removed 3 bases from V and 6 bases from J, with 5 bases in between. The genes are TRBV30 and TRBJ1-1; D is unresolved. The sample was blood. This receptor was taken from a man aged 18 to 35 in good health. The CDR3 loop is CAWSPPEAFF. Written as DNA, the CDR3 is TGTGCCTGGAGCCCCCCTGAAGCTTTCTTT. The whole variable domain, remainder taken from reference TRBV30 and TRBJ1-1, is SQTIHQWPATLVQPVGSPLSLECTVEGTSNPNLYWYRQAAGRGLQLLFYSVGIGQISSEVPQNLSASRPQDRQFILSSKKLLLSDSGFYLCAWSPPEAFFGQGTRLTVV.